The 32 T cell receptor beta chains below come from one sample, sequenced in a study of T cells in Graves' hyperthyroidism and ophthalmopathy. There were TCR beta CDR3 regions amplified from RNA transcripts. An initial round of RT-PCR targeting the TCR CDR3 relied on the HTBI primer set. A single record per CDR3 protein comes from TCRdb applying MiXCR to the multiplex PCR reads. The table has 550,000 to 600,000 distinct CDR3 sequences, roughly 50% seen once. What was sequenced was peripheral blood or thyroid tissue (not recorded which). The receptors originated from an adult woman with Graves' disease, either hyperthyroidism or ophthalmopathy (not recorded which).

The sample holds many counts of this clonotype. The rearrangement uses TRBV20-1 and TRBJ2-5; 9 positions agree with TRBD2. Germline lookup yields CDR1 DFQATT and CDR2 SNEGSKA (reference sequence). The CDR3 has 19 residues. The junction had 15 bases not matched to a gene; V was cut back by 1 base and J by 0 bases. CDR3 sequence (DNA): TGCAGTGCTAGAGTGGCGGGAGGGCCAAAACGCCTGTACCAAGAGACCCAGTACTTC. It translates to CSARVAGGPKRLYQETQYF.

In this sample, this clonotype turned up once. The chain recombines TRBV11-1 with TRBJ2-7; TRBD1 is a possible D gene (7 bases). Trimming left V 5 bases short and J 2 bases short, with 19 bases between. The CDR3 has 16 amino acids. Germline V gene data show CDR1 as SGHAT and CDR2 as FQDESV (reference sequence). As DNA, the CDR3 is TGTGCCAGCAGCCCCGAGGGGGGACAGAACGCCTACGAGCAGTACTTC. This codes for CASSPEGGQNAYEQYF. Looking up the rest from reference TRBV11-1 and TRBJ2-7 gives the full variable domain: EAEVAQSPRYKITEKSQAVAFWCDPISGHATLYWYRQILGQGPELLVQFQDESVVDDSQLPKDRFSAERLKGVDSTLKIQPAELGDSAMYLCASSPEGGQNAYEQYFGPGTRLTVT.

The chain couples TRBV7-2 to TRBJ2-7; TRBD1 matches at 9 bases. After removal of 1 base from V and 6 bases from J, the junction contained 7 bases not matched to a gene. The CDR3 covers 15 residues. The germline V gene encodes CDR1 SGHTA and CDR2 FQGNSA. The CDR3 reads CASSLGGTGFSEQYF. As DNA, the CDR3 is TGTGCCAGCAGCTTAGGAGGGACAGGGTTTAGCGAGCAGTACTTC. Full variable domain (remainder filled in from reference TRBV7-2 and TRBJ2-7): GAGVSQSPSNKVTEKGKDVELRCDPISGHTALYWYRQSLGQGLEFLIYFQGNSAPDKSGLPSDRFSAERTGGSVSTLTIQRTQQEDSAVYLCASSLGGTGFSEQYFGPGTRLTVT.

As for this clonotype: The CDR3 carries no conserved terminal phenylalanine or tryptophan, so it likely arises from a read error. Because the CDR3's place on the DNA is in doubt, the DNA is left out and the CDR3 is given as listed by TCRdb. V is TRBV2 and J is TRBJ1-4; the table calls TRBD1, which could not be checked here. Per the germline V gene, CDR1 is SNHLY and CDR2 is FYNNEI. The CDR3 region is 8 residues in length, termini included. CDR3 region: CASSVDIY.

DNA for the CDR3: TGTGCCACCACACATGCGGCTAATAAGTACGAGCAGTACTTC. This sequence encodes CATTHAANKYEQYF. This rearrangement joins TRBV15 to TRBJ2-7; D is unclear. The CDR3 length is 14 residues. From germline, CDR1 is LNHNV and CDR2 YYDKDF (reference sequence). V was shortened by 7 bases and J by 4 bases, with 17 bases between the two germline ends.

The table lists this clonotype with many counts. The rearrangement joins TRBV2 to TRBJ2-7; D unresolved. The germline V and J ends were trimmed by 6 bases and 7 bases, with 7 bases remaining between them. The CDR3 has 10 residues. Germline values: CDR1 SNHLY, CDR2 FYNNEI. The CDR3 sequence: CASSKTEQYF. In nucleotides, the CDR3 is TGTGCCAGCAGCAAGACAGAGCAGTACTTC.

The J gene is TRBJ2-5, the V gene TRBV15, with D possibly matching TRBD2 (5 bases). Trimming pared 3 bases from V and 3 bases from J, leaving 14 bases between. From germline, CDR1 is LNHNV and CDR2 YYDKDF (reference sequence). The CDR3 consists of 15 residues. The CDR3 protein is CATSSPPFSEETQYF. In DNA, the CDR3 is TGTGCCACCAGCAGCCCGCCGTTTAGCGAAGAGACCCAGTACTTC.

This clonotype was recorded at least ten times. The gene calls are TRBV25-1 and TRBJ1-6, with TRBD1 identical over 9 bases. The CDR3 sequence is 16 residues long. The germline V gene encodes CDR1 MGHDK and CDR2 SYGVNS. J gave up 9 bases and V 5 bases, and 11 bases lay outside the gene matches. The CDR3 DNA reads as TGTGCCAGCAGTCACCCGGGACAGGGTTATTCTTCACCCCTCCACTTT. Its protein product is CASSHPGQGYSSPLHF.

The chain carries TRBV12-3 or TRBV12-4 and TRBJ1-4; D not certain. V dropped 5 bases and J dropped 5 bases, with 18 bases sitting between them. The CDR3 has 16 amino acids. As DNA, the CDR3 is TGTGCCAGCAGTCCTAGGGCGGGGTTTACGAATGAAAAACTGTTTTTT. Protein product: CASSPRAGFTNEKLFF.

The chain employs TRBV10-3 and TRBJ1-1, with D possibly being TRBD1 (5 bases). This CDR3 contains 17 residues. CDR1 ENHRY and CDR2 SYGVKD come from the germline V gene. The ends were cut back, 8 bases at V and 4 bases at J, with 26 bases in the middle. CDR3 region: CAIRRAGGPGETTEAFF. The CDR3, as DNA: TGTGCCATCCGGAGAGCGGGAGGGCCGGGGGAGACCACTGAAGCTTTCTTT.

This clonotype was observed once. The chain recombines TRBV6-1 with TRBJ1-5; no reliable D call. This CDR3 has 16 residues. Deletions cut 2 bases from V and 4 bases from J, with 15 bases between. Per germline, CDR1 MNHNS and CDR2 SASEGT. This CDR3 is CASSELNWKRNQPQHF. The CDR3 DNA reads TGTGCCAGCAGTGAACTTAACTGGAAGCGGAATCAGCCCCAGCATTTT.

This clonotype has ten or more counts. The rearrangement uses TRBV10-3 and TRBJ2-2; 7 bases agree with TRBD1. The CDR3 length is 14 residues. CDR1 and CDR2 (germline): ENHRY, SYGVKD. Trimming cost V 9 bases and J 2 bases; bases outside gene matches: 6. The CDR3 DNA reads as TGTGCCATAACCGACAGGGAAAACACCGGGGAGCTGTTTTTT. This gives the protein CAITDRENTGELFF.

Many counts were recorded for this clonotype. The chain carries TRBV7-2 and TRBJ1-2, with a possible D match to TRBD1 (6 bases). Trimming removed 1 base from V and 4 bases from J, with 13 bases in between. Per the germline V gene, CDR1 is SGHTA and CDR2 is FQGNSA. This CDR3 has 15 residues. The CDR3 coding sequence is TGTGCCAGCAGCTTAGGTCGCAGGGGCTCCTATGGCTACACCTTC. It codes for CASSLGRRGSYGYTF.

As for this clonotype: A read error is likely, as this CDR3 ends without the conserved phenylalanine or tryptophan. The genes are TRBV7-9 and TRBJ2-5, with D possibly being TRBD1 (6 bases). CDR3 length: 14 residues. Germline CDR1 SEHNR, CDR2 FQNEAQ (reference sequence). Trimming cost V 7 bases and J 2 bases, with 14 bases left between them. Here the CDR3 DNA reads TGTGCCAGCATTCAGCTCACAGGGCAAGAGACCCAGTACCTC. Protein sequence: CASIQLTGQETQYL.

This clonotype showed up many times. The chain joins TRBV4-1 to TRBJ1-5; no definite D call. The CDR3 runs to 14 residues. Deletions cut 5 bases from V and 4 bases from J, with 12 bases between. Germline CDR1 and CDR2: MGHRA and YSYEKL. CDR3 sequence reads: CASSAVGGNQPQHF. The CDR3 DNA sequence: TGCGCCAGCAGCGCGGTAGGCGGAAATCAGCCCCAGCATTTT.

In its sample, this clonotype was seen a few times. The V call is TRBV20-1, the J call TRBJ2-3; D is unclear. Germline V gene sequence: CDR1 DFQATT, CDR2 SNEGSKA (reference sequence). The CDR3 is made up of 11 amino acids. Trimming shortened V by 3 bases and J by 14 bases, and 15 bases separated the two germline ends. CDR3: CSARIRVPRYF. In DNA, the CDR3 is TGCAGTGCTAGGATTAGGGTACCGCGGTATTTT.

This clonotype came up many times. The rearrangement uses TRBV4-1 and TRBJ1-4; 7 bases fit TRBD1. V lost 5 bases to trimming and J lost 4 bases; unmatched junction nucleotides: 4. Germline V lookup: CDR1 MGHRA, CDR2 YSYEKL. The CDR3 spans 14 residues. Here the CDR3 reads CASSRQGVNEKLFF. CDR3 DNA sequence: TGCGCCAGCAGCAGACAGGGAGTTAATGAAAAACTGTTTTTT.

The chain joins TRBV12-3 or TRBV12-4 to TRBJ2-2; the D is unclear. V was cut by 5 bases and J by 2 bases, with 6 bases left in between. The length of the CDR3 is 13 residues. CDR3 coding DNA: TGTGCCAGCAGTGGGATAAACACCGGGGAGCTGTTTTTT. Amino acids: CASSGINTGELFF.

To note about this clonotype: Relative to the germline gene, one junction end is altered; a read error may explain this. V is TRBV7-9 and J is TRBJ2-1, with D tentatively TRBD1 (5 bases). Per germline, CDR1 SEHNR and CDR2 FQNEAQ (reference sequence). The length of the CDR3 is 12 residues. CDR3 loop: CATSRTPGRQFF. The CDR3 nucleotides read TGTGCCACCAGCCGGACACCGGGCCGACAGTTCTTC.

This clonotype showed up just a few times. The V gene is TRBV7-2, the J gene TRBJ1-2; no clear D. With 5 bases removed from V and 4 bases from J, the gap between germline ends came to 17 bases. This CDR3 has 15 residues. CDR1 is SGHTA and CDR2 is FQGNSA in the germline V gene. The CDR3 bases are TGTGCCAGCAGCCCCCGGTCCGGGAACTCCTATGGCTACACCTTC. Amino acids: CASSPRSGNSYGYTF.

In its sample, this clonotype was seen many times. The chain is built from TRBV7-2 and TRBJ1-5; D not certain. Trimming shortened V by 3 bases and J by 9 bases, and 18 bases separated the two germline ends. Germline V gene data show CDR1 as SGHTA and CDR2 as FQGNSA. The CDR3 is 15 amino acids. The DNA for the CDR3 is TGTGCCAGCAGCTTCGTCTCGGGAGCAATCACGCCCCAGCATTTT. It codes for CASSFVSGAITPQHF.

The chain couples TRBV2 to TRBJ1-5; D is ambiguous. CDR3 length equals 14 residues. Trimming left V 8 bases short and J 2 bases short, with 13 bases between. Germline V gives CDR1 SNHLY, CDR2 FYNNEI. The CDR3 nucleotides read TGTGCCAGCCGGTTGGCCTTTGGCAATCAGCCCCAGCATTTT. Its translation: CASRLAFGNQPQHF.

The chain links TRBV10-3 to TRBJ1-2; D possibly corresponds to TRBD1 (6 bases). The CDR3 is 15 amino acids. CDR1 is ENHRY, CDR2 SYGVKD, per germline. The ends were cut back, 6 bases at V and 6 bases at J, with 20 bases in the middle. This CDR3 is CAISPTGGNEDGYTF. The CDR3 nucleotides read TGTGCCATCAGCCCGACAGGCGGGAACGAAGATGGCTACACCTTC.

To note about this clonotype: The CDR3 carries no conserved terminal phenylalanine or tryptophan, so it likely arises from a read error. The DNA is omitted, as the CDR3 cannot be located on it reliably, and the CDR3 follows TCRdb's listing. The rearrangement uses TRBV7-2 and TRBJ1-2; the table gives TRBD1 as D, unverified against the DNA. The CDR3 has 11 amino acids, counting both end residues. CDR1 is SGHTA and CDR2 is FQGNSA in the germline V gene. The CDR3 spells CASSLTGRSTY.

This clonotype was observed a handful of times. The chain has TRBV2 and TRBJ2-6; D is possibly TRBD1 (5 bases). The CDR3 runs 15 residues. V was cut by 6 bases and J by 0 bases, with 9 bases left in between. Germline assignment: CDR1 SNHLY and CDR2 FYNNEI. This CDR3 reads CASRGLYSGANVLTF. In DNA form, the CDR3 reads TGTGCCAGCAGGGGGCTGTACTCTGGGGCCAACGTCCTGACTTTC.

There are many counts of this clonotype. The CDR3 spells CASSLREGLGQPQHF. The CDR3, as DNA: TGTGCCAGCAGCTTAAGGGAGGGGCTCGGGCAGCCCCAGCATTTT. V is TRBV7-8 and J is TRBJ1-5, with D perhaps TRBD1 (5 bases). V was clipped by 2 bases and J by 7 bases, with 15 bases between them. The CDR3 runs 15 residues. Germline CDR1 SGHVS, CDR2 FQNEAQ.

The table lists this clonotype with a few counts. This chain uses TRBV7-2 with TRBJ2-1; unclear D gene. V was trimmed by 5 bases and J by 9 bases, leaving 11 bases between them. Germline-derived CDR1 and CDR2 are SGHTA and FQGNSA. CDR3 length: 12 amino acids. CDR3 sequence reads: CASSPRSSEQFF. The CDR3 bases are TGTGCCAGCAGCCCCCGCTCTTCTGAGCAGTTCTTC.

This clonotype was detected ten times or more. V and J are TRBV7-9 and TRBJ2-7; 9 bases map to TRBD1. J lost 5 bases, V lost 5 bases, and 13 bases had no gene match. CDR3 length: 16 residues. Germline V gene lookup returns CDR1 SEHNR and CDR2 FQNEAQ (reference sequence). CDR3 sequence reads: CASSRSTGTGSNEQYF. In DNA, the CDR3 is TGTGCCAGCAGCCGTTCTACCGGGACAGGGTCTAACGAGCAGTACTTC.

The J gene is TRBJ1-2, the V gene TRBV20-1; TRBD1 might be the D (5 bases). V lost 0 bases, J lost 4 bases, and 9 bases lay in between. Per germline, CDR1 DFQATT and CDR2 SNEGSKA (reference sequence). The CDR3 consists of 13 residues. The CDR3 DNA reads TGCAGTGCTAGAGATCGCAGGGCCTATGGCTACACCTTC. It is translated as CSARDRRAYGYTF.

This clonotype showed up many times. This chain links TRBV7-2 with TRBJ2-2; the D gene could be TRBD1 or TRBD2 (7 bases each). The CDR3 contains 13 residues. CDR1 and CDR2 from the germline V gene are SGHTA and FQGNSA. Trimming removed 8 bases from V and 7 bases from J, with 14 bases in between. The CDR3 is CASGRGHGGELFF. CDR3 bases: TGTGCCAGCGGGAGGGGGCACGGCGGGGAGCTGTTTTTT.

The chain has TRBV29-1 and TRBJ1-1, with TRBD1 as a possible D gene (5 bases). V was shortened by 0 bases and J by 2 bases, with 16 bases between the two germline ends. This CDR3 has 16 amino acids. Germline V CDR1 and CDR2: SQVTM, ANQGSEA. CDR3 amino acids: CSVEDSRGPLNTEAFF. The CDR3 DNA is TGCAGCGTTGAAGATTCTAGGGGCCCCCTAAACACTGAAGCTTTCTTT. Full variable domain (remainder filled in from reference TRBV29-1 and TRBJ1-1): SAVISQKPSRDICQRGTSLTIQCQVDSQVTMMFWYRQQPGQSLTLIATANQGSEATYESGFVIDKFPISRPNLTFSTLTVSNMSPEDSSIYLCSVEDSRGPLNTEAFFGQGTRLTVV.

The chain is built from TRBV15 and TRBJ1-1; D not resolved. Germline CDR1 LNHNV, CDR2 YYDKDF (reference sequence). Trimming shortened V by 0 bases and J by 4 bases, and 6 bases separated the two germline ends. The CDR3 extends over 13 amino acids. DNA for the CDR3: TGTGCCACCAGCAGAGAGCAGTTCACTGAAGCTTTCTTT. This codes for CATSREQFTEAFF.